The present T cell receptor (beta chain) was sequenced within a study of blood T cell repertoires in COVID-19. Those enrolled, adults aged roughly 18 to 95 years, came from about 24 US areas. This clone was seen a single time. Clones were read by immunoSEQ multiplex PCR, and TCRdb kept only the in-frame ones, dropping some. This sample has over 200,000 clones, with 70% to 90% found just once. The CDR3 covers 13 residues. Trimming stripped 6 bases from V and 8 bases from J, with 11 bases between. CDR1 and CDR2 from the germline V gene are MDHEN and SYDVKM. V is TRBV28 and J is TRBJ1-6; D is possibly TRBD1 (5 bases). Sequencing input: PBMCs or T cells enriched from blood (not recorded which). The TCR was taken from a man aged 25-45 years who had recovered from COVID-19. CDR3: CASSPGLDSPLHF. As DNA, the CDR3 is TGTGCCAGCAGCCCAGGGTTAGATTCACCCCTCCACTTT.